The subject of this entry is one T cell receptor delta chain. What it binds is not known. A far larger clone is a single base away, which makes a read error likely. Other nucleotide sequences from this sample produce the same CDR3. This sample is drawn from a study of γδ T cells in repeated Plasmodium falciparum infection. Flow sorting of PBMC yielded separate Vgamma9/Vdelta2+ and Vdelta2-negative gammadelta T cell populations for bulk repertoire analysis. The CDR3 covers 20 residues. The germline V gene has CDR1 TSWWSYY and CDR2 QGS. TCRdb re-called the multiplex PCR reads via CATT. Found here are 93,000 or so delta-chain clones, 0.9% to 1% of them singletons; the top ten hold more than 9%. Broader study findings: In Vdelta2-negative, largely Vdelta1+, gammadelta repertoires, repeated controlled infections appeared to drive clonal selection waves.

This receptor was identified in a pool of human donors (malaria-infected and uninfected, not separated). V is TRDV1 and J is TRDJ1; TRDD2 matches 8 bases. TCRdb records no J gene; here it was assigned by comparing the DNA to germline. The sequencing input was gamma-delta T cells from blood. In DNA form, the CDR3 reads TGTGCTCTCGGGGAAGGCCTTCCTAGCCCCATTTGCCGGGGCACCGATAAACTCATCTTT. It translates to CALGEGLPSPICRGTDKLIF.